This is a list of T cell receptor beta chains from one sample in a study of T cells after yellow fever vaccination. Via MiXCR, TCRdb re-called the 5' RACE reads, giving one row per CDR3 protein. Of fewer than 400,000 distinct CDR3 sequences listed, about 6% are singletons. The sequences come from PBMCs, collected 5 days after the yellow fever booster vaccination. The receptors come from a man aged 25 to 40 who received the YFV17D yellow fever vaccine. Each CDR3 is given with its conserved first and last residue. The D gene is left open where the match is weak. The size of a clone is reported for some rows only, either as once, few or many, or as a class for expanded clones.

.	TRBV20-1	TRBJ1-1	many	TGCAGTGCTAGCACCGACCGCGGCGCTTTCTTT	CSASTDRGAFF
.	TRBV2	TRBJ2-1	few	TGTGCCAGCAGTGTGGGTTTACTAGTTTCTAACTACAATGAGCAGTTCTTC	CASSVGLLVSNYNEQFF
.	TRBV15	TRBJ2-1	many	TGTGCCACCAGCAGAGTTAGCGGAACCTCCTACAATGAGCAGTTCTTC	CATSRVSGTSYNEQFF
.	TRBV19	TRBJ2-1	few	TGTGCCAGTAGTATTGGTCGTGGTGAGCAGTTCTTC	CASSIGRGEQFF
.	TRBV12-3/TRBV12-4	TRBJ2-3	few	TGTGCCAGCAGGGCCTTGGGGGGCAACCCAGATACGCAGTATTTT	CASRALGGNPDTQYF
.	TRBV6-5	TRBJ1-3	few	TGTGCCAGCAGTTACGAAGACCGCCGAGCAGGGTCCACCATATATTTT	CASSYEDRRAGSTIYF
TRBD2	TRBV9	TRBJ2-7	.	TGTGCCAGCAGCGTAGGTCGGACTAGCGGGACCTACGAGCAGTACTTC	CASSVGRTSGTYEQYF
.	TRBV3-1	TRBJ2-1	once	TGTGCCACCACCCAAGTAGTGAGCTCCTACAATGAGCAGTTCTTC	CATTQVVSSYNEQFF
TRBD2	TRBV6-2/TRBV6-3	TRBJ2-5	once	TGTGCCTGCAGACCATCAGGGACTAGCGGGGTGGAGACCCAGTACTTC	CACRPSGTSGVETQYF
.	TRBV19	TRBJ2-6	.	TGTGCCAGTAGTACCCTTCAGGGTATTGCTGGGGCCAACGTCCTGACTTTC	CASSTLQGIAGANVLTF
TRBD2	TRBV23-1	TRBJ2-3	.	TGCGCCAGCACCCCGGCGTCACTAGCGGGCGACGATACGCAGTATTTT	CASTPASLAGDDTQYF
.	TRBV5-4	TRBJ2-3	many	TGTGCCAGCAGCCCCCGCCCTAGCACAGATACGCAGTATTTT	CASSPRPSTDTQYF
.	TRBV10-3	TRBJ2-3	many	TGTGCCATCAGCCCGCGCGTGTCCTACGACACAGATACGCAGTATTTT	CAISPRVSYDTDTQYF
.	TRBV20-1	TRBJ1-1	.	TGCAGTGCCAGACGGCCACGGGCCAGTGCTTTCTTT	CSARRPRASAFF
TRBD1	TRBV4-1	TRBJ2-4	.	TGCGCCAGCAGCCAAGTAAGCCCGACCGCCACAGGGGACCTAGCCAAAAACATTCAGTACTTC	CASSQVSPTATGDLAKNIQYF
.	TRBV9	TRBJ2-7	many	TGTGCCAGCAGCGGTCCGGGCCTCAGCGAGCAGTACTTC	CASSGPGLSEQYF
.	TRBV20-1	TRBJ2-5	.	TGCAGTGCTAGAGATATAGCAGGGACTGAGACCCAGTACTTC	CSARDIAGTETQYF
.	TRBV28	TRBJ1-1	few	TGTGCCAGCAGTGAGTACTCCACTTTCTTT	CASSEYSTFF
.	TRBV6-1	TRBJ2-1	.	TGTGCCAGCTTTCGACGGAACTCCTACCATGAGCAGTTCTTC	CASFRRNSYHEQFF
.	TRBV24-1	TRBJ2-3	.	TGTGCCACCAGTGATCCCGGCTCAGTCGGAGATACGCAGTATTTT	CATSDPGSVGDTQYF
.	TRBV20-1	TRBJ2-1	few	TGCAGTGCTAGAGGGACAGACAATGAGCAGTTCTTC	CSARGTDNEQFF
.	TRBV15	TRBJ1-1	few	TGTGCCACCAGCAGAGAAAAACGGATCACTGAAGCTTTCTTT	CATSREKRITEAFF
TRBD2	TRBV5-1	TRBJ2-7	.	TGCGCCAGCGCCGGGACTAGCGACTACGAGCAGCACTTC	CASAGTSDYEQHF
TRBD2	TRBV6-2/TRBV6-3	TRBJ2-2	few	TGTGCCAGCAGTTCGGGACTAGCGAAGAACACCGGGGAGCTGTTTTTT	CASSSGLAKNTGELFF
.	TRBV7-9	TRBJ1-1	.	TGTGCCAGCAGACGGGACACTGAAGCTTTCTTT	CASRRDTEAFF
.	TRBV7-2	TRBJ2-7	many	TGTGCCAGCAGCTTAGACCGGGACTCAACCTACGAGCAGTACTTC	CASSLDRDSTYEQYF
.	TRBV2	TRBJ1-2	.	TGTGCCAGCAGTGAGGAGGCAGGGGATGGCTACACCTTC	CASSEEAGDGYTF
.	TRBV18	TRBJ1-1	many	TGTGCCAGCTCACCACTGCGGGAGGGGGGCACTGAAGCTTTCTTT	CASSPLREGGTEAFF
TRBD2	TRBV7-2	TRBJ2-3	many	TGTGCCAGCAAAAGACTAGCGGGGAGCACAGATACGCAGTATTTT	CASKRLAGSTDTQYF
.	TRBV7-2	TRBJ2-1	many	TGTGCCAGCAGCTTTGACTGGCTTTCAAATGAGCAGTTCTTC	CASSFDWLSNEQFF
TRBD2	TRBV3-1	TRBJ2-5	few	TGTGCCAGCAGCCAAGCGGAGCGGGAGGGGCAAGAGACCCAGTACTTC	CASSQAEREGQETQYF
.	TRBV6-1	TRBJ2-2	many	TGTGCCAGTCGGCCCAGGACCCAGAACACCGGGGAGCTGTTTTTT	CASRPRTQNTGELFF
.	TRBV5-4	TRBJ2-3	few	TGTGCCAGCAGCTTGGAGCAGGGTAGAGATACGCAGTATTTT	CASSLEQGRDTQYF
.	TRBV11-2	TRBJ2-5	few	TGTGCCAGCAGCTTAGATCGGAAGACTAGGACCCGGGAGACCCAGTACTTC	CASSLDRKTRTRETQYF
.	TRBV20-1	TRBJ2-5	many	TGCAGTGCTAGAGATCGAGACAAACCAAACCGAGAGACCCAGTACTTC	CSARDRDKPNRETQYF
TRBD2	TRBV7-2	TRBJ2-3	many	TGTGCCAGCAGCCCCCTGAAGGGGACTAGCGGGTTTACGCAGTATTTT	CASSPLKGTSGFTQYF
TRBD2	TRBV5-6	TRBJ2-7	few	TGTGCCAGCAGCTTGGCCAAGCTAGCGGGAGTGTACGAGCAGTACTTC	CASSLAKLAGVYEQYF
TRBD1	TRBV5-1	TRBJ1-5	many	TGCGCCAGCAGCTGGGATGGACAGGGCAATCAGCCCCAGCATTTT	CASSWDGQGNQPQHF
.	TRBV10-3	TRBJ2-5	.	TGTGCCATGATGAGGGTGGGCCAGTACTTC	CAMMRVGQYF
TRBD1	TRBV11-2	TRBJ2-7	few	TGTGCCAGCAGCTTAGTTGGGACAGGGGGGAGTGAGCAGTACTTC	CASSLVGTGGSEQYF
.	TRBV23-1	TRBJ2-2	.	TGCGCCAGCAGTCAATCGCCGGGGACTAACACCGGGGAGCTGTTTTTT	CASSQSPGTNTGELFF
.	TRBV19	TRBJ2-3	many	TGTGCCAGTAGTATGACGGGAGTTGGAGTTACGCAGTATTTT	CASSMTGVGVTQYF
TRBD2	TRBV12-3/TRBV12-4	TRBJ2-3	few	TGTGCCAGCAGTTTCGGGACTAGCGGGATAAACACAGATACGCAGTATTTT	CASSFGTSGINTDTQYF
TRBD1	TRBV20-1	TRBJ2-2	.	TGCAGTGCTAGGGACAGGGACACCGGGGAGCTGTTTTTT	CSARDRDTGELFF
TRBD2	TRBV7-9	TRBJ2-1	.	TGTGCCAGCAGCCCAGGTGGCGGGAGGGCCTTTTTCAATGAGCAGTTCTTC	CASSPGGGRAFFNEQFF
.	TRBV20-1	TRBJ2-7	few	TGCAGTGCCCGCCGTGGTTACGAGCAGTACTTC	CSARRGYEQYF
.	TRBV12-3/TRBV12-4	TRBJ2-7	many	TGTGCCAGCACGGAAGGAGGTTCGCCTCCCTACGAGCAGTACTTC	CASTEGGSPPYEQYF
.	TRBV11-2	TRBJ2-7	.	TGTGCCAGCTGCACCGGGGAGGGGGCGTTTAAAGAGCAGTACTTC	CASCTGEGAFKEQYF
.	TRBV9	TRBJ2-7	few	TGTGCCAGCACCGCCGGGTCCCGTTCCTACGAGCAGTACTTC	CASTAGSRSYEQYF
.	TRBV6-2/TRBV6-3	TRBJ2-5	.	TGTGCCAGCAGTTACGTCAGGGGTAGAGAGACCCAGTACTTC	CASSYVRGRETQYF
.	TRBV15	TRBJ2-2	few	TGTGCCACCAGCAGAGATGTTCGCCGCGCCGGGGAGCTGTTTTTT	CATSRDVRRAGELFF
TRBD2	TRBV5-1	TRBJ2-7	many	TGCGCCAGCAGCTTGGGCGGGAGTATGAACGAGCAGTACTTC	CASSLGGSMNEQYF
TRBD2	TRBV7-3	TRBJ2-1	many	TGTGCCAGCAGCTTAACAGCGGGAGGCTATTATGAGCAGTTCTTC	CASSLTAGGYYEQFF
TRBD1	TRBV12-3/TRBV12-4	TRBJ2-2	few	TGTGCCAGCGCCCCAGGGGGAAACACCGGGGAGCTGTTTTTT	CASAPGGNTGELFF
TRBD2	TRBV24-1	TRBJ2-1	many	TGTGCCACCAGCGCTCGGGGGGGACACCGGGTGGATGAGCAGTTCTTC	CATSARGGHRVDEQFF